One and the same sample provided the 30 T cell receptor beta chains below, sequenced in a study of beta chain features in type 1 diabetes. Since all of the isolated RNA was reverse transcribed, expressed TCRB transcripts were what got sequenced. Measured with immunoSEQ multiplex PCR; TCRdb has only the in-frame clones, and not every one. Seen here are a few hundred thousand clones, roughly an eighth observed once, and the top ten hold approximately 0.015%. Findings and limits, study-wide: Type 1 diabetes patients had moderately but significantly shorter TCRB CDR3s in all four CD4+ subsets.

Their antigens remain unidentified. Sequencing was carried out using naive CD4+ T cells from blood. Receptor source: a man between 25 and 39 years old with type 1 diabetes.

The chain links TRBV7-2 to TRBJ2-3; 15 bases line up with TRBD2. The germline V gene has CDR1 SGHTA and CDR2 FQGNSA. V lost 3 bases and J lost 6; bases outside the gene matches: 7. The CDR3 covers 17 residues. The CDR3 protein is CASSFQGLAGGWDTQYF. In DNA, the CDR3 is TGTGCCAGCAGCTTTCAGGGACTAGCGGGAGGATGGGATACGCAGTATTTT. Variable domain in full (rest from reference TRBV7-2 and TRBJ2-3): GAGVSQSPSNKVTEKGKDVELRCDPISGHTALYWYRQSLGQGLEFLIYFQGNSAPDKSGLPSDRFSAERTGGSVSTLTIQRTQQEDSAVYLCASSFQGLAGGWDTQYFGPGTRLTVL.

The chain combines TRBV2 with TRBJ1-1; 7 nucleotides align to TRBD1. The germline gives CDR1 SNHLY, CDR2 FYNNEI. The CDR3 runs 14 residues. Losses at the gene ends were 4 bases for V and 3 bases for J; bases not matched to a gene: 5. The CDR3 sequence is CASSVGQLYTEAFF. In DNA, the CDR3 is TGTGCCAGCAGTGTGGGACAGTTGTACACTGAAGCTTTCTTT.

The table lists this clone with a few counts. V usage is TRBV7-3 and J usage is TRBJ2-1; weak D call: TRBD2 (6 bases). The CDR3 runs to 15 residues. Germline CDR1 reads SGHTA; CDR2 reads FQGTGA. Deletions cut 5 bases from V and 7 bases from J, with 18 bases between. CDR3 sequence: CASSPPGAAFNEQFF. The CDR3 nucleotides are TGTGCCAGCAGCCCGCCGGGAGCGGCTTTTAATGAGCAGTTCTTC.

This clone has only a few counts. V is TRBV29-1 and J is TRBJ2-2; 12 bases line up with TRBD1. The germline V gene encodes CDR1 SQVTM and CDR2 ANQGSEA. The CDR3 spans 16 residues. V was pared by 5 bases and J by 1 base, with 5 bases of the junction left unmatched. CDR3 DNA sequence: TGCAGCGTTCGGGGACAGGGGGCTTTGAACACCGGGGAGCTGTTTTTT. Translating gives CSVRGQGALNTGELFF.

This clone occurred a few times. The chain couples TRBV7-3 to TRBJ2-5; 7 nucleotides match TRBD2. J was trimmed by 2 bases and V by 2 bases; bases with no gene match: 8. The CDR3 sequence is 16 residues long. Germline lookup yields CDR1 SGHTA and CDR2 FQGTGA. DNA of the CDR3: TGTGCCAGCAGCTTAGGCCCGGGAGCGGGACAAGAGACCCAGTACTTC. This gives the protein CASSLGPGAGQETQYF.

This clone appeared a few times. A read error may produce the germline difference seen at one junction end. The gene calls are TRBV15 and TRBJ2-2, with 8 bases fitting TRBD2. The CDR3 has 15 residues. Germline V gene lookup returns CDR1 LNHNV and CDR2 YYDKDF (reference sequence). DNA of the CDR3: TGTGCCACCAGCAGAGATTTAGGCATTCGGGGGGGGCTGTTTTTT. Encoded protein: CATSRDLGIRGGLFF.

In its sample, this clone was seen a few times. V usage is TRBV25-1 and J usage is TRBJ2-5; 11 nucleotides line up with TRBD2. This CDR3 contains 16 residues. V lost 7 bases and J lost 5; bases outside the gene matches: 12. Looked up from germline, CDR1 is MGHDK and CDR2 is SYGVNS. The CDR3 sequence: CASKSLAGADQETQYF. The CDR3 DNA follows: TGTGCCAGCAAATCACTAGCGGGAGCGGATCAGGAGACCCAGTACTTC.

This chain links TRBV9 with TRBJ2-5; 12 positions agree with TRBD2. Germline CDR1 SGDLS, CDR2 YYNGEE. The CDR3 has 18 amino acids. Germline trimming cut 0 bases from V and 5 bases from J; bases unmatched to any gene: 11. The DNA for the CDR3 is TGTGCCAGCAGCGTAGCTGCGGGAACTAGCGGGAGGATGGAGACCCAGTACTTC. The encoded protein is CASSVAAGTSGRMETQYF.

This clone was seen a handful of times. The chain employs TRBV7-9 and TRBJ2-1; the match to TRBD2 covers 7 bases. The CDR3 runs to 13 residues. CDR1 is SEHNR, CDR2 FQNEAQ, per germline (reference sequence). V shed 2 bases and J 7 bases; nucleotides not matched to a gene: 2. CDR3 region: CASSLWGGNEQFF. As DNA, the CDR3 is TGTGCCAGCAGCTTATGGGGGGGGAATGAGCAGTTCTTC.

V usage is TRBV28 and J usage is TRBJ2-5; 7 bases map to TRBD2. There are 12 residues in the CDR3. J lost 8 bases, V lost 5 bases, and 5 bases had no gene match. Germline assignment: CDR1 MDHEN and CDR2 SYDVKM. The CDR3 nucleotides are TGTGCCAGCAGTGCCCGGGGGGTAACCCAGTACTTC. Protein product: CASSARGVTQYF.

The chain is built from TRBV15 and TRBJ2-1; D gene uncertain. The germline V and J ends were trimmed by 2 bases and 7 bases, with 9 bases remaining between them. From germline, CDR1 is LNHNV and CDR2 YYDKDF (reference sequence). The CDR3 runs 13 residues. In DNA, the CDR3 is TGTGCCACCAGCAGAAGACTGTCTAATGAGCAGTTCTTC. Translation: CATSRRLSNEQFF.

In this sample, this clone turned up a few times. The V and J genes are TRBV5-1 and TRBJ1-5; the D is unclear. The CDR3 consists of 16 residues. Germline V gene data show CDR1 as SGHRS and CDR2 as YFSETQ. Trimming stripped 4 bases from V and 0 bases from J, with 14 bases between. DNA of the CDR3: TGCGCCAGCAGCCCAAGTTACAGAGATAGCAATCAGCCCCAGCATTTT. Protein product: CASSPSYRDSNQPQHF. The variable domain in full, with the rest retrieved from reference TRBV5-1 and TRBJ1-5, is KAGVTQTPRYLIKTRGQQVTLSCSPISGHRSVSWYQQTPGQGLQFLFEYFSETQRNKGNFPGRFSGRQFSNSRSEMNVSTLELGDSALYLCASSPSYRDSNQPQHFGDGTRLSIL.

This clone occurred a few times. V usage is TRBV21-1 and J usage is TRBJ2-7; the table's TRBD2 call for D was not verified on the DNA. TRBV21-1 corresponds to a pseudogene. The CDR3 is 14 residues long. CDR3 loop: CASSKGGRLSEQYF. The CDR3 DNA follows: TGTGCCAGCAGCAAAGGAGGCCGGTTGAGTGAGCAGTACTTC.

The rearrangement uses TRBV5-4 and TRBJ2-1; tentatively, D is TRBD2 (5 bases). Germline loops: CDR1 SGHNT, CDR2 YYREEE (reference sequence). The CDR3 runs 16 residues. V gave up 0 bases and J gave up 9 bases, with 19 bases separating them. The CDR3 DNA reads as TGTGCCAGCAGCTTGGTTACTAGGCGACTAACCGGTGAGCAGTTCTTC. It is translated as CASSLVTRRLTGEQFF.

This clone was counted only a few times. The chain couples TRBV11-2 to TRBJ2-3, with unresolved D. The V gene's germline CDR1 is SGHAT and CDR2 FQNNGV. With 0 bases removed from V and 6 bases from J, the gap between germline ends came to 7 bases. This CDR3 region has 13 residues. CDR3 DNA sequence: TGTGCCAGCAGCTTAGATCCCAGGGATACGCAGTATTTT. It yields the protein CASSLDPRDTQYF.

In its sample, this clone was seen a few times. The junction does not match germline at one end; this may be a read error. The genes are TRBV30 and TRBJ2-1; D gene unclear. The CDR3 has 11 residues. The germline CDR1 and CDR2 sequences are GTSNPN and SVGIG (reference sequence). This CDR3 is CAWSGYNEQFF. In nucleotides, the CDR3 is TGTGCCTGGAGTGGGTACAATGAACAGTTCTTC.

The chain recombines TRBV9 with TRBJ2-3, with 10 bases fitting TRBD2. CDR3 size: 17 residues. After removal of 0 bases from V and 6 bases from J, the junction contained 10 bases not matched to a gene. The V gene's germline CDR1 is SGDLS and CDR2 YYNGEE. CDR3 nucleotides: TGTGCCAGCAGCGTAGGGCCTAGCGGGAGAAGGGAGGATACGCAGTATTTT. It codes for CASSVGPSGRREDTQYF.

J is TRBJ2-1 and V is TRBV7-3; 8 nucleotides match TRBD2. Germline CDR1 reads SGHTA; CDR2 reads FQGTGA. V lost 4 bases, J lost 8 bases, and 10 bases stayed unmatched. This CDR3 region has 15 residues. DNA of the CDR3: TGTGCCAGCAGCTCGCAGGGCGGGAGGATGGATGAGCAGTTCTTC. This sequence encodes CASSSQGGRMDEQFF.

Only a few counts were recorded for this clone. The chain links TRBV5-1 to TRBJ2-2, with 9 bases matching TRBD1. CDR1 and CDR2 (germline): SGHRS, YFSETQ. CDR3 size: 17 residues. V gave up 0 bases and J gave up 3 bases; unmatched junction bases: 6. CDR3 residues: CASSLGPGQGDTGELFF. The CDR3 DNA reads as TGCGCCAGCAGCTTGGGGCCGGGACAGGGCGACACCGGGGAGCTGTTTTTT.

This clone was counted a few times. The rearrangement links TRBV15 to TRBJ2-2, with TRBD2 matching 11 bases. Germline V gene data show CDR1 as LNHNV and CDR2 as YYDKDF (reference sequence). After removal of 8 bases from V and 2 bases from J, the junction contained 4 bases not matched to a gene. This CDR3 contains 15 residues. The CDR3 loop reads CATRLAGGNTGELFF. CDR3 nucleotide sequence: TGTGCCACCCGGCTAGCGGGAGGTAACACCGGGGAGCTGTTTTTT. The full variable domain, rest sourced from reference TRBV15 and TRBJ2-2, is DAMVIQNPRYQVTQFGKPVTLSCSQTLNHNVMYWYQQKSSQAPKLLFHYYDKDFNNEADTPDNFQSRRPNTSFCFLDIRSPGLGDTAMYLCATRLAGGNTGELFFGEGSRLTVL.

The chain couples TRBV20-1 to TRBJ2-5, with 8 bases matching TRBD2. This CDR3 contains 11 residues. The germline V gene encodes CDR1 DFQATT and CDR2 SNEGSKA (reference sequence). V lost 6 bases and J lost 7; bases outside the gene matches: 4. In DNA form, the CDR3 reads TGCAGTGCCGCCCGGGGGGGGACCCAGTACTTC. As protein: CSAARGGTQYF.

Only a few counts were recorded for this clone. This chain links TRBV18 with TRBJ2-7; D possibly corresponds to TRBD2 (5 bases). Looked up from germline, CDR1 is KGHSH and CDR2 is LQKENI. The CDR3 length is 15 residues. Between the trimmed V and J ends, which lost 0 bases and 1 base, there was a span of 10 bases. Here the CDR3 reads CASSPPSGISYEQYF. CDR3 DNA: TGTGCCAGCTCACCACCTTCGGGGATTTCCTACGAGCAGTACTTC.

CDR3 amino acids: CASSLGSGRNNEQFF. The CDR3, as DNA: TGTGCCAGCAGCTTAGGGAGCGGGAGAAACAATGAGCAGTTCTTC. V gene TRBV13 combines with J gene TRBJ2-1, with 8 nucleotides matching TRBD2. Germline V gene data show CDR1 as PRHDT and CDR2 as FYEKMQ (reference sequence). The V segment lost 0 bases and the J segment 5 bases; nucleotides outside the gene matches: 3. The CDR3 covers 15 residues.

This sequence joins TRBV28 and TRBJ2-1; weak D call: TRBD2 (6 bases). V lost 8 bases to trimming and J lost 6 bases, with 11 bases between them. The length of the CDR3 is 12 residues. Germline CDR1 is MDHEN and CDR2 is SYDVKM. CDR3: CASGGTANEQFF. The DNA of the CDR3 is TGTGCCAGCGGGGGGACTGCCAATGAGCAGTTCTTC.

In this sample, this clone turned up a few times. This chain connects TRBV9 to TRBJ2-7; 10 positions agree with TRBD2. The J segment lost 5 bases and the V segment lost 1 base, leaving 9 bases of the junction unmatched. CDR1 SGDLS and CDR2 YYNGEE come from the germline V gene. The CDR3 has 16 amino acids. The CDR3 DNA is TGTGCCAGCAGCGTATCTCATACTAGCGGGAAGGACGAGCAGTACTTC. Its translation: CASSVSHTSGKDEQYF.

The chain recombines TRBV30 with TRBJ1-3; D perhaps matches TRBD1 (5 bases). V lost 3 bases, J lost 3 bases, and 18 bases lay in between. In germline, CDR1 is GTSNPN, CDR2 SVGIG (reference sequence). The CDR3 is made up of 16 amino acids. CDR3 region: CAWRSLDGTSGNTIYF. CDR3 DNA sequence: TGTGCCTGGAGGAGCCTTGACGGGACTAGTGGAAACACCATATATTTT.

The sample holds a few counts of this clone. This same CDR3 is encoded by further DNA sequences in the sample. The CDR3 is CASSLAGSYNEQFF. The DNA of the CDR3 is TGTGCCAGCAGTCTAGCGGGATCCTACAATGAGCAGTTCTTC. The V gene is TRBV27, the J gene TRBJ2-1; 9 bases are shared with TRBD2. CDR1 is MNHEY and CDR2 is SMNVEV in the germline V gene (reference sequence). The V segment lost 5 bases and the J segment 1 base; nucleotides outside the gene matches: 0. This CDR3 has 14 amino acids.

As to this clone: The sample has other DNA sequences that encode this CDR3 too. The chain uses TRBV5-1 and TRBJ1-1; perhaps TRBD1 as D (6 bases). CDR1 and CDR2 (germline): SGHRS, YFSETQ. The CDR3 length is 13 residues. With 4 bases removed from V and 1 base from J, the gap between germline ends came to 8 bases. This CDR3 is CASSLQGNTEAFF. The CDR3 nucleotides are TGCGCCAGCAGCCTACAGGGGAACACTGAAGCTTTCTTT.

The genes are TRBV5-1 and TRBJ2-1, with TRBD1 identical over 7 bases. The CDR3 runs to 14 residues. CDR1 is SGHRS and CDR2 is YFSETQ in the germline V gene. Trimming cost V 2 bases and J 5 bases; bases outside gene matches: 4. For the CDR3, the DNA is TGCGCCAGCAGCTTACAGGGGCGGGACAATGAGCAGTTCTTC. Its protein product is CASSLQGRDNEQFF.

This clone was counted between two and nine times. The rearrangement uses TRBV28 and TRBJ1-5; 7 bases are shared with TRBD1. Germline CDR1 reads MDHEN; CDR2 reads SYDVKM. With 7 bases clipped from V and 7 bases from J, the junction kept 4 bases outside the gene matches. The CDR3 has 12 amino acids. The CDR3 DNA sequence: TGTGCCAGCACGACAGGGCGGCAGCCCCAGCATTTT. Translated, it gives CASTTGRQPQHF.